This T cell receptor beta chain was identified in a study of blood T cell repertoires in COVID-19. Original processing notes: Estimation of nucleated cell counts was performed using reference gene primer amplification. Some clones are missing from TCRdb's copy, which holds only in-frame ones; the method was immunoSEQ multiplex PCR. The V and J calls and the clone size are those of that table, but D and trimming were determined from the DNA. The table lists about 440,000 clones, 88% of them singletons. Germline V gene lookup returns CDR1 ENHRY and CDR2 SYGVKD. Trimming cost V 4 bases and J 4 bases; bases outside gene matches: 6. The CDR3 runs 14 residues.

The TCR sequence derives from a woman in her forties or fifties with COVID-19, enrolled during active disease. The V gene is TRBV10-3, the J gene TRBJ2-5; 7 bases align to TRBD1. Input material: peripheral blood. The CDR3 DNA sequence: TGTGCCATCAGTGCTAAAGGGGGCGCAGAGACCCAGTACTTC. Translated, it gives CAISAKGGAETQYF.